One and the same sample provided the 16 T cell receptor beta chains below, sequenced in a study of glioma-infiltrating T cells. TCR alpha and beta CDR3 regions were amplified from RNA using iRepertoire nested multiplex PCR. TCRdb ran MiXCR on the multiplex PCR reads and lists one entry per CDR3 protein. The data hold about 45,000 distinct CDR3 sequences, with approximately 20% observed a single time. Sequencing used glioma tissue, nonneoplastic brain tissue, or PBMCs (not recorded which). These TCRs come from a human donor with low-grade glioma or glioblastoma, undergoing nonglioma brain surgery, or in good health (not recorded which).

This clonotype was observed a few times. This chain uses TRBV3-1 with TRBJ1-3; tentatively, D is TRBD1 (6 bases). This CDR3 has 16 amino acids. Germline CDR1 is LGHDT and CDR2 is YNNKEL (reference sequence). V was cut by 2 bases and J by 4 bases, with 15 bases left in between. CDR3 nucleotide sequence: TGTGCCAGCAGCCAACCCGACAGGCTAGGGGGAAACACCATATATTTT. Translating gives CASSQPDRLGGNTIYF. Combining the CDR3 with reference TRBV3-1 and TRBJ1-3 gives the whole variable domain DTAVSQTPKYLVTQMGNDKSIKCEQNLGHDTMYWYKQDSKKFLKIMFSYNNKELIINETVPNRFSPKSPDKAHLNLHINSLELGDSAVYFCASSQPDRLGGNTIYFGEGSWLTVV.

This clonotype was picked up a small number of times. A much larger clone differs by one base, so this may be a read error. The chain has TRBV11-2 and TRBJ2-5; D is unclear. This CDR3 spans 11 amino acids. In germline, CDR1 is SGHAT, CDR2 FQNNGV. This CDR3 is CAGSSKETQYF. In DNA form, the CDR3 reads TGTGCCGGCAGCTCAAAAGAGACCCAGTACTTC.

V is TRBV27 and J is TRBJ2-7, with D uncertain. In germline, CDR1 is MNHEY, CDR2 SMNVEV (reference sequence). CDR3 length: 15 amino acids. This CDR3 is CSRSLQPGISSAPYF. The CDR3 coding sequence is TGTTCCCGCAGTCTCCAACCGGGCATCTCCTCCGCGCCTTACTTC.

In its sample, this clonotype was seen many times. The chain links TRBV6-1 to TRBJ2-3; a weak D match, TRBD2 (5 bases). This CDR3 is built from 17 residues. Germline V lookup: CDR1 MNHNS, CDR2 SASEGT. Between the trimmed V and J ends, which lost 3 bases and 1 base, there was a span of 17 bases. CDR3 nucleotide sequence: TGTGCCAGCAGTGATCCTGCGGGCCCCTGGGGCACAGATACGCAGTATTTT. It is translated as CASSDPAGPWGTDTQYF.

This clonotype was counted a few times. V gene TRBV7-9 combines with J gene TRBJ2-3; no firm D call. CDR1 and CDR2 (germline): SEHNR, FQNEAQ (reference sequence). With 0 bases removed from V and 0 bases from J, the gap between germline ends came to 4 bases. This CDR3 has 14 residues. CDR3 in DNA: TGTGCCAGCAGCTTAGCAGTTAGCACAGATACGCAGTATTTT. Translated, it gives CASSLAVSTDTQYF.

In its sample, this clonotype was seen many times. The chain combines TRBV4-2 with TRBJ1-1; the D gene is possibly TRBD1 (6 bases). CDR1 and CDR2 (germline): LGHNA, YNFKEQ. The V end was cut by 4 bases, the J end by 1 base, with 7 bases between. CDR3 length: 13 amino acids. CDR3 loop: CASSRTENTEAFF. The CDR3 DNA is TGTGCCAGCAGCCGGACAGAGAACACTGAAGCTTTCTTT.

A word on this clonotype: Just one base apart from a much larger clone, this may be a read error. This rearrangement joins TRBV11-1 to TRBJ2-3, with TRBD1 matching 8 bases. J gave up 2 bases and V 5 bases, and 3 bases lay outside the gene matches. The V gene's germline CDR1 is SGHAT and CDR2 FQDESV (reference sequence). This CDR3 is built from 14 residues. The CDR3 DNA sequence: TGTGCCAGCAGCACGGGACAGGCCACAGATACGCAGTATTTT. Residues: CASSTGQATDTQYF.

This clonotype was counted at least ten times. The chain employs TRBV4-2 and TRBJ1-1, with 9 bases that match TRBD1. CDR3 length: 13 amino acids. Germline V lookup: CDR1 LGHNA, CDR2 YNFKEQ. J lost 8 bases, V lost 4 bases, and 5 bases had no gene match. The CDR3 DNA reads TGTGCCAGCAGCCCAGGGACAGGGTGGGAAGCTTTCTTT. It specifies CASSPGTGWEAFF.

Comment on this clonotype: Because it lacks the conserved phenylalanine or tryptophan at the end, this CDR3 is likely a read error. This chain connects TRBV7-6 to TRBJ2-1; D unclear. Germline CDR1 SGHVS, CDR2 FNYEAQ. This CDR3 region has 15 residues. As DNA, the CDR3 is TGTGCCAGCAGCTTAGAGGGCGCATCCTATAATGAGCAGTTCCTC. This codes for CASSLEGASYNEQFL.

This clonotype was seen a handful of times. This rearrangement joins TRBV10-3 to TRBJ1-6; D unresolved. Trimming removed 8 bases at V and 6 bases at J, with 8 bases between. The CDR3 runs to 12 residues. Germline loops: CDR1 ENHRY, CDR2 SYGVKD. The CDR3 DNA is TGTGCCATCCGGGGTTCTAATTCACCCCTCCACTTT. This gives the protein CAIRGSNSPLHF.

This clonotype was seen repeatedly, ten times or more. The genes are TRBV2 and TRBJ1-5, with 7 bases identical to TRBD1. The V segment lost 6 bases and the J segment 4 bases; nucleotides outside the gene matches: 9. The CDR3 spans 15 residues. CDR1 SNHLY and CDR2 FYNNEI come from the germline V gene. CDR3: CASRTDRVANQPQHF. For the CDR3, the DNA is TGTGCCAGCAGAACAGACAGGGTGGCTAATCAGCCCCAGCATTTT.

Ten or more counts support this clonotype. CDR3 in amino acids: CASADRAEDTEAFF. The CDR3 DNA is TGTGCCAGCGCGGACAGGGCTGAGGACACTGAAGCTTTCTTT. The chain recombines TRBV2 with TRBJ1-1; TRBD1 aligns across 8 bases. The CDR3 runs to 14 residues. CDR1 is SNHLY and CDR2 is FYNNEI in the germline V gene. With V trimmed by 8 bases and J by 3 bases, 8 bases remained unmatched.

This clonotype appeared many times. The V call is TRBV19, the J call TRBJ1-1; D possibly corresponds to TRBD1 (5 bases). V lost 5 bases, J lost 1 base, and 14 bases lay in between. CDR1 and CDR2 from the germline V gene are LNHDA and SQIVND (reference sequence). The length of the CDR3 is 15 residues. The CDR3 nucleotides read TGTGCCAGTAGTCTTACCGGGACTGGGAACACTGAAGCTTTCTTT. Protein sequence: CASSLTGTGNTEAFF.

This clonotype appeared many times. The chain uses TRBV7-9 and TRBJ1-1; D is unresolved. Germline CDR1 reads SEHNR; CDR2 reads FQNEAQ (reference sequence). The CDR3 extends over 15 amino acids. The V end was cut by 5 bases, the J end by 1 base, with 14 bases between. As DNA, the CDR3 is TGTGCCAGCAGCCAAGACGGGTTCCCGAACACTGAAGCTTTCTTT. Protein sequence: CASSQDGFPNTEAFF. The entire variable domain, with the rest obtained from reference TRBV7-9 and TRBJ1-1, is as follows: DTGVSQNPRHKITKRGQNVTFRCDPISEHNRLYWYRQTLGQGPEFLTYFQNEAQLEKSRLLSDRFSAERPKGSFSTLEIQRTEQGDSAMYLCASSQDGFPNTEAFFGQGTRLTVV.

The gene calls are TRBV5-6 and TRBJ2-3; D is perhaps TRBD1 or TRBD2 (6 bases each). The V and J ends lost 8 bases and 2 bases respectively, with 21 bases between them. Germline CDR1 reads SGHDT; CDR2 reads YYEEEE. CDR3 size: 16 residues. CDR3 nucleotides: TGTGCCAGTAGCCGTTTATCTTCGGGGGCCACAGATACGCAGTATTTT. Protein product: CASSRLSSGATDTQYF. The whole variable domain, filled in from reference TRBV5-6 and TRBJ2-3, reads DAGVTQSPTHLIKTRGQQVTLRCSPKSGHDTVSWYQQALGQGPQFIFQYYEEEERQRGNFPDRFSGHQFPNYSSELNVNALLLGDSALYLCASSRLSSGATDTQYFGPGTRLTVL.

About this clonotype: A much larger clone differs by one base, so this may be a read error. V usage is TRBV20-1 and J usage is TRBJ2-2; D call uncertain. The CDR3 loop spans 13 amino acids. Germline V lookup: CDR1 DFQATT, CDR2 SNEGSKA (reference sequence). Trimming took 1 base from V and 4 from J, leaving 7 bases between them. As DNA, the CDR3 is TGCAGTGCTAGAGCCCAAAGCACCGGGGAGCTGTTTTTT. The encoded protein is CSARAQSTGELFF.